The source of this T cell receptor (beta chain) is a study of CD8 T cells in Susac syndrome. The CDR3 totals 15 residues. Germline CDR1 is KGHDR and CDR2 is SFDVKD. V was clipped by 7 bases and J by 8 bases; unmatched bases: 8. Random hexamers primed reverse transcription of about 0.5 to 1 ug RNA. From the immunoSEQ multiplex PCR reads, TCRdb called clonotypes with MiXCR, one entry per CDR3 protein. The data contain some 180,000 distinct CDR3 sequences, 85% to 95% of them singletons. The origin of this receptor is a human donor with Susac syndrome. The material sequenced was CD4+ T cells from PBMCs. V usage is TRBV24-1 and J usage is TRBJ2-1; 12 bases are a match to TRBD2. DNA of the CDR3: TGTGCCACCAGCTCTAGCGGGGGGGCTATTGATGAGCAGTTCTTC. Protein sequence: CATSSSGGAIDEQFF.